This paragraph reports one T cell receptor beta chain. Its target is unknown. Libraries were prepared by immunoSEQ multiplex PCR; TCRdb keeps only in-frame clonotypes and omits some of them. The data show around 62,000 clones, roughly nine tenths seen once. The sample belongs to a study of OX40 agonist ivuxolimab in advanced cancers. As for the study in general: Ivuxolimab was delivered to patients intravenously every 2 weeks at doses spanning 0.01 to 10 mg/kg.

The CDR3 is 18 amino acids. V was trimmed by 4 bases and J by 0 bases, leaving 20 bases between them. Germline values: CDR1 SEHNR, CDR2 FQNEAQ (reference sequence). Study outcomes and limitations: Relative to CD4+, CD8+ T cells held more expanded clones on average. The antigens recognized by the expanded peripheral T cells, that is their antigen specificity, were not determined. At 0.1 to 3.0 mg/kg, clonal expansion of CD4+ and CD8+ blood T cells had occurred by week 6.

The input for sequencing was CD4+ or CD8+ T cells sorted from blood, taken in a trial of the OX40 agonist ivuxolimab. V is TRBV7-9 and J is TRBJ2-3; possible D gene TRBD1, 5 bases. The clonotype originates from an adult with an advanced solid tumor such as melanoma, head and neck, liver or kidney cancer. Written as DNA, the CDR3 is TGTGCCAGCAGCTCCCCAGGGTTATCCAAAGTTAGCACAGATACGCAGTATTTT. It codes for CASSSPGLSKVSTDTQYF.